This T cell receptor beta chain was recovered during a study of blood T cell repertoires in COVID-19. As for the study in general: Sources were T cells, B-cell-depleted T cells, or PBMCs; the material itself was cDNA or gDNA.

Source study methods: Estimated nucleated cell counts came from reference gene primer amplification. Sequencing used immunoSEQ multiplex PCR; TCRdb keeps in-frame clones, though not all of them. V and J calls and clone size are those listed in that table; D and trimming were worked out from the DNA. The table has over 200,000 clones, roughly nine tenths seen once. V shed 3 bases and J shed 6 bases, with 6 bases lying between them. There are 11 residues in the CDR3. The J gene is TRBJ2-7, the V gene TRBV12-3 or TRBV12-4; D is ambiguous. The sequence derives from a man between 60 and 75 years old with COVID-19, enrolled during active disease. Material: peripheral blood. This chain's CDR3 is CASSFFGEQYF. The CDR3 nucleotides read TGTGCCAGCAGTTTTTTCGGCGAGCAGTACTTC.